The clone carrying this T cell receptor (beta chain) was observed a few times. What it binds is not known. The data were taken from a study of T-cell memory formation after mild COVID-19. CDR1 and CDR2 from the germline V gene are SGHDN and FVKESK. This CDR3 is 14 amino acids long. V was cut by 3 bases and J by 9 bases, with 18 bases left in between. Broader study findings: The study detected some responding clones in pre-infection memory, suggesting cross-reactive memory joined. Balance between CD4 and CD8 was seen in clones contracting day 15 to 85, and a CD4+ lean was seen in later expanders. Contracting CD4+ clones lay largely in CM and EM, with CD8+ ones residing in EMRA.

TCRdb used MiXCR to reprocess the 5' RACE reads, holding one entry per CDR3 protein. Of approximately 570,000 distinct CDR3 sequences listed, about 20% are singletons. V gene TRBV14 combines with J gene TRBJ2-7; perhaps TRBD1 as D (6 bases). The sequenced material came from PBMCs or a T cell subset sorted from them (not recorded which). The clonotype comes from an adult woman who had mild COVID-19 (a few samples of this study predate the infection). Cell type and time point are not known. The CDR3 DNA is TGTGCCAGCAGCCATCAGGACAGCCGGTTCGGGCAGTACTTC. Translation: CASSHQDSRFGQYF. The full variable domain, its missing parts supplied by reference TRBV14 and TRBJ2-7, is EAGVTQFPSHSVIEKGQTVTLRCDPISGHDNLYWYRRVMGKEIKFLLHFVKESKQDESGMPNNRFLAERTGGTYSTLKVQPAELEDSGVYFCASSHQDSRFGQYFGPGTRLTVT.